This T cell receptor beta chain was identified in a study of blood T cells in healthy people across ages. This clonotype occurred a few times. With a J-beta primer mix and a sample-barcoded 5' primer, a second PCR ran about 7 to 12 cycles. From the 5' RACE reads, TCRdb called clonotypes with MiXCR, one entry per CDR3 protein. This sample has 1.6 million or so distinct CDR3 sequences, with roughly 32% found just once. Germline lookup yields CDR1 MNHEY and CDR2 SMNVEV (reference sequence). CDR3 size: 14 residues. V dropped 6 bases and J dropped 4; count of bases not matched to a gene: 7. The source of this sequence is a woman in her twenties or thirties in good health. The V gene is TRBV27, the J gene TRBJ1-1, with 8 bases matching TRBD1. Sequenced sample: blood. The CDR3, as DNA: TGTGCCAGCAGACCCCTGGACAGGGCCACTGAAGCTTTCTTT. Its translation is CASRPLDRATEAFF.